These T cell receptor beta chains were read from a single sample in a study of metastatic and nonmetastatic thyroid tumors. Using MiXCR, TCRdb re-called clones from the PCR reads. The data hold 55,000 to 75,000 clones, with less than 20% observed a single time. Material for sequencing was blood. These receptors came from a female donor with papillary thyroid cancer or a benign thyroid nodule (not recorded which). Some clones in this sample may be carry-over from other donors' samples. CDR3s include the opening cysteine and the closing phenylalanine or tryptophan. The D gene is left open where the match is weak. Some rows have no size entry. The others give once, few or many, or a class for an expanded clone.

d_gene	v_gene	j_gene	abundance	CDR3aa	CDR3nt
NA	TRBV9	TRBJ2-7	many	CASSVGGTAYEQYF	TGTGCCAGCAGCGTGGGGGGAACGGCGTACGAGCAGTACTTC
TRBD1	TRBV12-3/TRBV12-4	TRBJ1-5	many	CASSFRTGSNQPQHF	TGTGCCAGCAGTTTTCGGACAGGGAGTAATCAGCCCCAGCATTTT
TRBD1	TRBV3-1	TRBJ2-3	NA	CASIQDGTVFTDTQYF	TGTGCCAGCATCCAAGACGGGACAGTATTCACAGATACGCAGTATTTT
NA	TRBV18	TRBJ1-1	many	CASSPAWGAMNTEAFF	TGTGCCAGCTCACCGGCATGGGGTGCGATGAACACTGAAGCTTTCTTT
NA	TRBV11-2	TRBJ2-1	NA	CASSLIVNNEQFF	TGTGCCAGCAGCTTAATAGTGAACAATGAGCAGTTCTTC
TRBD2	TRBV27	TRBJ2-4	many	CASSVGGAKNIQYF	TGTGCCAGCAGCGTGGGGGGGGCCAAAAACATTCAGTACTTC
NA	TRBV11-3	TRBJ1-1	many	CASSLGYGPDEAFF	TGTGCCAGCAGCTTAGGTTATGGGCCCGATGAAGCTTTCTTT
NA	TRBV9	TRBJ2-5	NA	CASSVGPQETQYF	TGTGCCAGCAGCGTAGGTCCTCAAGAGACCCAGTACTTC
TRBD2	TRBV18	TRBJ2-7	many	CASSRLAGGPYEQYF	TGTGCCAGCTCACGACTAGCGGGGGGACCGTACGAGCAGTACTTC
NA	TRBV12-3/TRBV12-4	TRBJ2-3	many	CASKPLGARDTQYF	TGTGCCAGCAAGCCCCTGGGAGCCCGGGATACGCAGTATTTT
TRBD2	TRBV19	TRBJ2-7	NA	CASRPSAGADEQYF	TGTGCCAGTAGGCCTAGCGCGGGAGCTGACGAGCAGTACTTC
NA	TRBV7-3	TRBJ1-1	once	CASAWGGNTEAFF	TGTGCCAGCGCCTGGGGCGGGAACACTGAAGCTTTCTTT
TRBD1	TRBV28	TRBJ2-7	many	CASSSTGFGTEQYF	TGTGCCAGCAGCTCGACAGGGTTCGGCACCGAGCAGTACTTC
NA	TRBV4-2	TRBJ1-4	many	CASSQGTGATNEKLFF	TGTGCCAGCAGCCAGGGGACGGGAGCAACTAATGAAAAACTGTTTTTT
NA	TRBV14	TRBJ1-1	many	CASSQDPLSRGPNTEAFF	TGTGCCAGCAGCCAAGACCCCTTAAGCAGAGGACCGAACACTGAAGCTTTCTTT
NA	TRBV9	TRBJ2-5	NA	CAISLGAGVTGETQYF	TGTGCCATCAGCCTCGGGGCGGGAGTAACAGGGGAGACCCAGTACTTC
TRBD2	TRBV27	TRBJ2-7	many	CASSMTGTSGYEQYF	TGTGCCAGCAGTATGACCGGGACTAGCGGATACGAGCAGTACTTC
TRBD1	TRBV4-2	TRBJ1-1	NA	CASSQVRTGGTEAFF	TGTGCCAGCAGCCAAGTGCGGACAGGGGGCACTGAAGCTTTCTTT
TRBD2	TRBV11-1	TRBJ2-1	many	CASSFRASGRTYNEQFF	TGTGCCAGCAGCTTTAGAGCTAGCGGGCGAACCTACAATGAGCAGTTCTTC
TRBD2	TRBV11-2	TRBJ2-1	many	CASRGLAGRYEQFF	TGTGCCAGCAGAGGACTAGCGGGAAGGTATGAGCAGTTCTTC
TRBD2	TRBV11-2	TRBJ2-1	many	CASSDTGGGLKFF	TGTGCCAGCAGCGACACGGGCGGGGGTCTGAAGTTCTTC
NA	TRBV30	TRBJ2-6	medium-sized	CALRISGANVLTF	TGTGCCTTGCGTATCTCTGGGGCCAACGTCCTGACTTTC
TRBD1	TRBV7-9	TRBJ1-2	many	CASNPQEGAPYGYTF	TGTGCCAGCAACCCCCAAGAGGGGGCCCCCTATGGCTACACCTTC
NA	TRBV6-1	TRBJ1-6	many	CASSTDAQSPLHF	TGTGCCAGCAGTACCGATGCACAATCACCCCTCCACTTT
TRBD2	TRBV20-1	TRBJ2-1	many	CSARIKALAGSLNEQFF	TGCAGTGCTAGGATCAAGGCCTTAGCGGGTTCGCTAAATGAGCAGTTCTTC
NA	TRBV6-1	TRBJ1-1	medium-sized	CASSFSTKQGAEAFF	TGTGCCAGCAGTTTTTCGACGAAACAGGGCGCTGAAGCTTTCTTT
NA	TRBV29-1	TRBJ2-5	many	CSVAGEGETQYF	TGCAGCGTTGCAGGGGAGGGGGAGACCCAGTACTTC
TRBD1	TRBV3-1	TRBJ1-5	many	CASSARGHQPQHF	TGTGCCAGCAGCGCCAGGGGGCATCAGCCCCAGCATTTT
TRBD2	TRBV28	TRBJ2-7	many	CASSLWGLAGGPGEQYF	TGTGCCAGCAGTTTATGGGGTCTAGCGGGAGGGCCCGGCGAGCAGTACTTC
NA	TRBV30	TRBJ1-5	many	CAWSNGWENQPQHF	TGTGCCTGGAGTAATGGGTGGGAAAATCAGCCCCAGCATTTT
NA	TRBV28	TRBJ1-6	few	CASRQWHNSPLHF	TGTGCCAGCAGACAGTGGCATAATTCACCCCTCCACTTT
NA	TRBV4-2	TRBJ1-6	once	CASSQGVTNSPLHF	TGTGCCAGCAGCCAAGGGGTCACTAATTCACCCCTCCACTTT
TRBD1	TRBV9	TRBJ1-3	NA	CASSPPDRVAGNTIYF	TGTGCCAGCAGCCCACCGGACAGGGTGGCTGGAAACACCATATATTTT
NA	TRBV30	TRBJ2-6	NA	CAWSTPGANVLTF	TGTGCCTGGAGTACCCCTGGGGCCAACGTCCTGACTTTC
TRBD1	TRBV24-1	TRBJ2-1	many	CATSDPDRGRRNEQFF	TGTGCCACCAGTGACCCGGACAGGGGGCGCAGGAATGAGCAGTTCTTC
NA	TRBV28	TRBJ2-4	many	CASTGPPRDIQYF	TGTGCCAGCACGGGACCCCCGCGGGACATTCAGTACTTC
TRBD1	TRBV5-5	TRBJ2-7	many	CASSKGQGITYEQYF	TGTGCCAGCAGCAAGGGACAGGGTATAACCTACGAGCAGTACTTC
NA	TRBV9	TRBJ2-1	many	CASSDNVWGEQFF	TGTGCCAGCAGCGATAATGTTTGGGGTGAGCAGTTCTTC
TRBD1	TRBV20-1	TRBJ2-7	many	CSARVEDRGYEQYF	TGCAGTGCTAGAGTGGAGGACAGGGGATACGAGCAGTACTTC
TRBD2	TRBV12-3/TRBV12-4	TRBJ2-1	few	CASSFPAGGSNEQFF	TGTGCCAGCAGTTTTCCGGCGGGGGGGTCCAATGAGCAGTTCTTC
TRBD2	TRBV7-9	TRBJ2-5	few	CASSFLLAGEIETQYF	TGTGCCAGCAGCTTTTTGTTAGCGGGAGAGATAGAGACCCAGTACTTC
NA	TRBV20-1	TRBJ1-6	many	CSAPLEESSYNSPLHF	TGCAGTGCCCCCCTTGAGGAGAGCTCCTATAATTCACCCCTCCACTTT
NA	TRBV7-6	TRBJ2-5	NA	CASSLSPGPQETQYF	TGTGCCAGCAGCTTATCCCCGGGCCCACAAGAGACCCAGTACTTC
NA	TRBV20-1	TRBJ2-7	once	CSTKAASYEQYF	TGCAGTACTAAGGCAGCTTCCTACGAACAGTACTTC
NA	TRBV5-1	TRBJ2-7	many	CASSGGAPVYEQYF	TGCGCCAGCAGCGGGGGGGCCCCGGTTTACGAGCAGTACTTC
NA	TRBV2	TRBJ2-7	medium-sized	CASTTGGGEQYF	TGTGCCAGCACTACAGGGGGGGGTGAGCAGTACTTC
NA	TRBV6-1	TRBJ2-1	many	CASSLRDPSYNEQFF	TGTGCCAGCAGTTTGCGGGACCCAAGCTACAATGAGCAGTTCTTC
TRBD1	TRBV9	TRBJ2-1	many	CASSPRDREGEQFF	TGTGCCAGCAGCCCGCGGGACAGGGAAGGCGAGCAGTTCTTC
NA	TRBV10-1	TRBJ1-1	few	CASSESSGAGTEAFF	TGCGCCAGCAGTGAGTCCTCGGGGGCAGGAACTGAAGCTTTCTTT